The subject of this entry is one TCR beta chain. Its specificity is unknown. As the method for making TCR beta libraries, quantitative 5'-RACE with molecular barcodes was used. TCRdb processed the 5' RACE reads anew with MiXCR; each CDR3 protein has one entry. This sample carries roughly 450,000 distinct CDR3 sequences, roughly a quarter of them seen once, and the ten largest clones take about 0.9%. This sample was taken from a study of CD8 T cells in ankylosing spondylitis. Germline V gene sequence: CDR1 SGHRS, CDR2 YFSETQ. This CDR3 region has 13 residues. V was cut by 4 bases and J by 1 base, with 8 bases left in between. Study-wide results and caveats: Within ankylosing spondylitis blood, a TCR beta motif made up of seven to nine highly homologous variants appeared to be characteristic. Matched synovial fluid from ankylosing spondylitis patients was reported to be enriched for disease-linked clones.

The TCR comes from a male donor with ankylosing spondylitis. Sequenced input: blood, either unsorted or a sorted T cell fraction (not recorded which). The gene calls are TRBV5-1 and TRBJ1-1, with no clear D. CDR3 protein: CASSPSENTEAFF. CDR3 sequence (DNA): TGCGCCAGCAGCCCCTCAGAGAACACTGAAGCTTTCTTT.